Each of the 16 T cell receptor beta chains below was sequenced from the same sample in a study of T cells in Graves' hyperthyroidism and ophthalmopathy. Amplified TCR beta CDR3 regions came from RNA transcripts. Primed by the HTBI set, a first-round RT-PCR was run on the TCR CDR3. MiXCR, run by TCRdb on the multiplex PCR reads, gives a single entry per CDR3 protein. The sample has fewer than 650,000 distinct CDR3 sequences, 14% seen once. Sequencing was done on a sample of blood. These TCRs come from a woman in her thirties or forties with Graves' hyperthyroidism.

This clonotype was detected ten times or more. This chain links TRBV7-9 with TRBJ2-3, with 10 bases lining up with TRBD2. The V segment lost 2 bases and the J segment 2 bases; nucleotides outside the gene matches: 7. Per germline, CDR1 SEHNR and CDR2 FQNEAQ (reference sequence). The length of the CDR3 is 17 residues. As DNA, the CDR3 is TGTGCCAGCAGCTTAAGCTTTGGACTAGCGGACACAGATACGCAGTATTTT. It encodes CASSLSFGLADTDTQYF.

The rearrangement joins TRBV5-1 to TRBJ1-4; D perhaps matches TRBD1 (5 bases). V was shortened by 4 bases and J by 0 bases, with 19 bases between the two germline ends. CDR3 length equals 18 residues. Per the germline V gene, CDR1 is SGHRS and CDR2 is YFSETQ. The CDR3 here is CASSITGTQKTTNEKLFF. The CDR3 DNA sequence: TGCGCCAGCAGCATTACCGGGACCCAAAAAACAACTAATGAAAAACTGTTTTTT.

The chain links TRBV5-4 to TRBJ2-1; no firm D call. The CDR3 sequence is 14 residues long. The V gene lost 1 base and the J gene lost 7 bases, with 12 bases spanning the gap. Germline loops: CDR1 SGHNT, CDR2 YYREEE (reference sequence). CDR3 DNA sequence: TGTGCCAGCAGCTTGACGGCAGAGAGGAATGAGCAGTTCTTC. Residues: CASSLTAERNEQFF.

This clonotype was observed a handful of times. The chain employs TRBV20-1 and TRBJ1-5; TRBD1 is a possible D gene (5 bases). Germline CDR1 and CDR2: DFQATT and SNEGSKA (reference sequence). CDR3 length equals 15 residues. V was clipped by 3 bases and J by 0 bases, with 12 bases between them. CDR3 coding DNA: TGCAGTGCTAGCATAGGGGATTTTAGCAATCAGCCCCAGCATTTT. This translates into CSASIGDFSNQPQHF.

The chain uses TRBV25-1 and TRBJ1-1; D perhaps matches TRBD1 (6 bases). The V gene lost 1 base and the J gene lost 0 bases, with 12 bases spanning the gap. The CDR3 spans 16 residues. Germline CDR1 MGHDK, CDR2 SYGVNS. CDR3 sequence: CASSELSQGVNTEAFF. CDR3 DNA sequence: TGTGCCAGCAGTGAATTGTCACAGGGCGTGAACACTGAAGCTTTCTTT.

This clonotype was detected ten times or more. The chain recombines TRBV3-1 with TRBJ2-7; TRBD2 matches 8 bases. The germline V gene has CDR1 LGHDT and CDR2 YNNKEL (reference sequence). V was pared by 1 base and J by 2 bases, with 1 base of the junction left unmatched. This CDR3 comprises 14 residues. The CDR3 loop reads CASSQGSGTYEQYF. The CDR3 DNA reads TGTGCCAGCAGCCAAGGTAGCGGGACCTACGAGCAGTACTTC.

This clonotype was recorded many times. The rearrangement joins TRBV12-3 or TRBV12-4 to TRBJ2-5; D uncertain. CDR3 length equals 15 residues. V was cut by 5 bases and J by 2 bases, with 15 bases left in between. CDR3 bases: TGTGCCAGCAGTCCCCGGGTCAACACACAAGAGACCCAGTACTTC. Translated: CASSPRVNTQETQYF.

Many counts were recorded for this clonotype. The J gene is TRBJ2-7, the V gene TRBV29-1; 11 positions agree with TRBD2. CDR3 length: 14 amino acids. The V gene's germline CDR1 is SQVTM and CDR2 ANQGSEA. The J segment lost 4 bases and the V segment lost 5 bases, leaving 7 bases of the junction unmatched. The DNA of the CDR3 is TGCAGCGTTACCGGACTAGCGGGCGCGTACGAGCAGTACTTC. Amino acids: CSVTGLAGAYEQYF.

This clonotype was seen at least ten times. V gene TRBV20-1 combines with J gene TRBJ1-1; D may be TRBD1 (5 bases). V gave up 3 bases and J gave up 1 base, with 12 bases separating them. The germline CDR1 and CDR2 sequences are DFQATT and SNEGSKA (reference sequence). The CDR3 is made up of 14 amino acids. The CDR3 loop is CSASSGSGNTEAFF. DNA for the CDR3: TGCAGTGCTAGTTCAGGGTCGGGGAACACTGAAGCTTTCTTT.

In its sample, this clonotype was seen many times. The CDR3 bases are TGCAGTGATTCGGGACAGATTAGCACAGATACGCAGTATTTT. Its translation is CSDSGQISTDTQYF. J is TRBJ2-3 and V is TRBV20-1, with 7 bases lining up with TRBD1. V lost 7 bases to trimming and J lost 0 bases; unmatched junction nucleotides: 7. Germline loops: CDR1 DFQATT, CDR2 SNEGSKA (reference sequence). This CDR3 has 14 residues.

This clonotype was seen at least ten times. V usage is TRBV20-1 and J usage is TRBJ2-5; 7 bases align to TRBD1. With V trimmed by 7 bases and J by 4 bases, 12 bases remained unmatched. From germline, CDR1 is DFQATT and CDR2 SNEGSKA (reference sequence). The CDR3 totals 14 residues. The DNA of the CDR3 is TGCAGTGTCCATAGGGTACAGGGGCGAGAGACCCAGTACTTC. This codes for CSVHRVQGRETQYF.

The rearrangement uses TRBV9 and TRBJ1-3, with 7 bases that match TRBD1. The CDR3 covers 20 residues. Germline trimming cut 0 bases from V and 0 bases from J; bases unmatched to any gene: 15. Germline lookup yields CDR1 SGDLS and CDR2 YYNGEE. As DNA, the CDR3 is TGTGCCAGCAGCGTAGCGCCCCTGAACGGACAGGCTGGCTCTGGAAACACCATATATTTT. Protein product: CASSVAPLNGQAGSGNTIYF.

The sample holds many counts of this clonotype. The chain couples TRBV30 to TRBJ2-1; TRBD2 is a possible D gene (6 bases). V was trimmed by 0 bases and J by 1 base, leaving 13 bases between them. Germline-derived CDR1 and CDR2 are GTSNPN and SVGIG (reference sequence). The CDR3 runs 16 residues. CDR3: CAWSVGTRRSYNEQFF. CDR3 in DNA: TGTGCCTGGAGTGTTGGGACTCGTCGATCCTACAATGAGCAGTTCTTC.

This clonotype was seen at least ten times. The chain has TRBV6-1 and TRBJ2-2; TRBD1 aligns across 8 bases. This CDR3 comprises 17 residues. Trimming cost V 2 bases and J 3 bases; bases outside gene matches: 8. CDR1 and CDR2 from the germline V gene are MNHNS and SASEGT. The CDR3 DNA follows: TGTGCCAGCAGTGAATATTTTGAGACAGGGGACACCGGGGAGCTGTTTTTT. The encoded protein is CASSEYFETGDTGELFF.

This clonotype occurred a few times. The rearrangement links TRBV29-1 to TRBJ2-3; D gene ambiguous. Trimming took off 5 bases at V and 1 base at J, with 10 bases between the two ends. The CDR3 totals 13 residues. The germline V gene has CDR1 SQVTM and CDR2 ANQGSEA. The CDR3 DNA reads TGCAGCGTTACCGGGCTGGGCACAGATACGCAGTATTTT. This sequence encodes CSVTGLGTDTQYF.

This clonotype was recorded at least ten times. The chain carries TRBV5-1 and TRBJ2-3, with 10 bases that match TRBD1. The germline gives CDR1 SGHRS, CDR2 YFSETQ. The J segment lost 4 bases and the V segment lost 3 bases, leaving 5 bases of the junction unmatched. The CDR3 loop spans 15 amino acids. The CDR3 DNA is TGCGCCAGCAGCTCGACAGGGGGCTGGGCAGATACGCAGTATTTT. Its translation is CASSSTGGWADTQYF.